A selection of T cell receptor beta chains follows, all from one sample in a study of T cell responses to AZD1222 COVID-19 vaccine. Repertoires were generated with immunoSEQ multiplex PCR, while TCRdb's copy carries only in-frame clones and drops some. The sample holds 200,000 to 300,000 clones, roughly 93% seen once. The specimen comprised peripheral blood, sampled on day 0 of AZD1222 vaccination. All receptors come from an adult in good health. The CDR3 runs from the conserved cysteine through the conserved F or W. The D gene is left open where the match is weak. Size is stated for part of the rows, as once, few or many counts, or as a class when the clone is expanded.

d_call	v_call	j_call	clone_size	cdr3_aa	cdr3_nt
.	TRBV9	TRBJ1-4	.	CASSVGGGNEKLFF	TGTGCCAGCAGCGTAGGGGGAGGCAATGAAAAACTGTTTTTT
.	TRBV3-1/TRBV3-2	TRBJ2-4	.	CASSQERLRLAKNIQYF	TGTGCCAGCAGCCAAGAACGCCTTCGTCTCGCCAAAAACATTCAGTACTTC
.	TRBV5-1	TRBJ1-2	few	CASSFGQPYGYTF	TGCGCCAGCAGCTTCGGGCAGCCCTATGGCTACACCTTC
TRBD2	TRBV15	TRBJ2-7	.	CATSRTPQAGLPYEQYF	TGTGCCACCAGCAGAACACCCCAAGCGGGGCTTCCCTACGAGCAGTACTTC
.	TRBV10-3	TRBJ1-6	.	CAISAGKNSPLHF	TGTGCCATCAGTGCAGGGAAGAATTCACCCCTCCACTTT
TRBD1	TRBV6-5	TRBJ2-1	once	CASSRQGYNEQFF	TGTGCCAGCAGTAGACAGGGCTACAATGAGCAGTTCTTC
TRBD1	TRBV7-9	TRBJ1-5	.	CASSLSGGNQPQHF	TGTGCCAGCAGCTTATCAGGGGGAAATCAGCCCCAGCATTTT
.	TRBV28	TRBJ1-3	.	CASSLPLTGNTIYF	TGTGCCAGCAGTTTACCCCTCACTGGAAACACCATATATTTT
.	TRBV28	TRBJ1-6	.	CASSRGGGNSPLHF	TGTGCCAGCAGTCGCGGAGGCGGGAATTCACCCCTCCACTTT
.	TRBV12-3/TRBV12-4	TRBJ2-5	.	CASRLKGQKTQYF	TGTGCCAGCAGGCTAAAGGGTCAGAAGACCCAGTACTTC